This record looks at one T cell receptor beta chain sequence and its context. The length of the CDR3 is 13 residues. In germline, CDR1 is MNHNY, CDR2 SVGAGI (reference sequence). The V segment lost 8 bases and the J segment 8 bases; nucleotides outside the gene matches: 5. This sample is part of a study of blood T cell repertoires in COVID-19. The overall study: Collection of acute and convalescent COVID-19 samples took place in the United States, Italy and Spain.

Sequencing used immunoSEQ multiplex PCR; TCRdb keeps in-frame clones, though not all of them. This repertoire shows roughly 110,000 clones, roughly 80% found once; its top ten account for less than 2%. The sample taken for sequencing was peripheral blood. This rearrangement joins TRBV6-6 to TRBJ1-6, with TRBD1 matching 8 bases. The TCR comes from a man between 50 and 59 years old with acute or convalescent COVID-19. The CDR3 DNA follows: TGTGCCAGCGCAGGGGGCTCGGATTCACCCCTCCACTTT. This translates into CASAGGSDSPLHF.